Following are 27 T cell receptor beta chains from one sample sequenced in a study of cytomegalovirus exposure and HLA in healthy donors. TCRdb's copy holds only in-frame clones and misses some; the assay was immunoSEQ multiplex PCR. The sample holds 150,000 to 200,000 clones, around 85% seen once. The sample consisted of PBMCs. The receptors here all came from a man aged 25-40 years in good health and CMV-seropositive.

The V and J genes are TRBV18 and TRBJ1-1; D possibly corresponds to TRBD1 (6 bases). The V end was cut by 3 bases, the J end by 7 bases, with 21 bases between. The CDR3 has 16 amino acids. From germline, CDR1 is KGHSH and CDR2 LQKENI. This CDR3 reads CASSPFQKQGPGEAFF. CDR3 in DNA: TGTGCCAGCTCACCTTTCCAGAAACAGGGACCGGGTGAAGCTTTCTTT.

V is TRBV29-1 and J is TRBJ1-1; D is unresolved. Germline-derived CDR1 and CDR2 are SQVTM and ANQGSEA. The CDR3 is 13 residues long. V was shortened by 4 bases and J by 4 bases, with 13 bases between the two germline ends. CDR3 coding DNA: TGCAGCGTTGGATCTCAGCAGGCCACTGAAGCTTTCTTT. Its translation is CSVGSQQATEAFF.

This clone was recorded a few times. The chain combines TRBV19 with TRBJ1-2, with 7 bases identical to TRBD1. CDR3 size: 14 residues. Germline V gene data show CDR1 as LNHDA and CDR2 as SQIVND (reference sequence). J gave up 4 bases and V 3 bases, and 5 bases lay outside the gene matches. The CDR3 nucleotides read TGTGCCAGTAGTATTAGGACAGGTCGCTATGGCTACACCTTC. It specifies CASSIRTGRYGYTF.

This clone was observed a few times. The CDR3 is CASGLRIPGQGIRETQYF. The CDR3 bases are TGTGCTAGTGGTTTAAGGATTCCGGGACAGGGTATCCGCGAGACCCAGTACTTC. The chain combines TRBV12-5 with TRBJ2-5; TRBD1 aligns across 9 bases. J was trimmed by 5 bases and V by 3 bases; bases with no gene match: 16. This CDR3 is built from 18 residues. The germline V gene has CDR1 LGHNT and CDR2 FRNRAP.

This chain connects TRBV5-1 to TRBJ2-1; D is unresolved. Germline CDR1 is SGHRS and CDR2 is YFSETQ. The V end lost 2 bases, the J end lost 8 bases, and 11 bases lay between the germline ends. The CDR3 covers 13 residues. CDR3 nucleotides: TGCGCCAGCAGCTTTCCCAGCGTGGATGAGCAGTTCTTC. It specifies CASSFPSVDEQFF.

A few counts support this clone. The chain has TRBV13 and TRBJ2-3, with a possible D match to TRBD2 (6 bases). V lost 5 bases and J lost 5, with 14 bases in between. CDR1 and CDR2 from the germline V gene are PRHDT and FYEKMQ (reference sequence). There are 14 residues in the CDR3. The CDR3 coding sequence is TGTGCCAGCAGCCCGGGGGACCGGGGAGATACGCAGTATTTT. Residues: CASSPGDRGDTQYF.

The rearrangement uses TRBV7-9 and TRBJ1-1, with TRBD1 matching over 10 bases. The junction had 14 bases not matched to a gene; V was cut back by 5 bases and J by 2 bases. The CDR3 has 18 residues. Looked up from germline, CDR1 is SEHNR and CDR2 is FQNEAQ (reference sequence). CDR3 region: CASSPETRQGARNTEAFF. In nucleotides, the CDR3 is TGTGCCAGCAGCCCGGAGACACGACAGGGGGCTCGAAACACTGAAGCTTTCTTT.

V usage is TRBV9 and J usage is TRBJ1-5; no clear D. The ends were cut back, 2 bases at V and 10 bases at J, with 10 bases in the middle. The V gene's germline CDR1 is SGDLS and CDR2 YYNGEE. The CDR3 contains 12 residues. DNA of the CDR3: TGTGCCAGCAGCGTCCCTCCGGGTCCCCAGCATTTT. Encoded protein: CASSVPPGPQHF.

The V and J genes are TRBV19 and TRBJ2-3; 9 positions match TRBD2. The ends lost 1 base at V and 2 bases at J; junction bases unmatched: 4. The CDR3 contains 16 residues. Germline V gene data show CDR1 as LNHDA and CDR2 as SQIVND (reference sequence). CDR3 in amino acids: CASSIVERGDTDTQYF. CDR3 sequence (DNA): TGTGCCAGTAGTATAGTTGAGCGGGGGGACACAGATACGCAGTATTTT.

The V and J genes are TRBV25-1 and TRBJ1-6, with 10 bases matching TRBD1. CDR3 size: 17 residues. The ends lost 3 bases at V and 10 bases at J; junction bases unmatched: 12. CDR1 is MGHDK and CDR2 is SYGVNS in the germline V gene. CDR3 in amino acids: CASSDQPPGTGDSPLHF. In DNA form, the CDR3 reads TGTGCCAGCAGTGACCAACCCCCCGGGACAGGGGACTCACCCCTCCACTTT.

Turning to this clone: This may stem from a read error, because a much larger clone lies one nucleotide away. Other nucleotide sequences from this sample produce the same CDR3. CDR3 in DNA: TGTGCCAGCAGCAAAACAGGGGGCTACGAGCAGTACTTC. It translates to CASSKTGGYEQYF. The rearrangement links TRBV7-9 to TRBJ2-7; 8 nucleotides match TRBD1. V lost 5 bases to trimming and J lost 3 bases; unmatched junction nucleotides: 3. In germline, CDR1 is SEHNR, CDR2 FQNEAQ (reference sequence). The CDR3 is 13 amino acids.

The chain has TRBV6-5 and TRBJ2-1; no clear D gene. Germline CDR1 and CDR2: MNHEY and SVGAGI. The CDR3 spans 13 residues. V lost 5 bases, J lost 8 bases, and 13 bases lay in between. CDR3 DNA sequence: TGTGCCAGCAGTCCCCCGGGTTTGGATGAGCAGTTCTTC. Residues: CASSPPGLDEQFF.

This clone was found once. The chain has TRBV15 and TRBJ2-5, with D uncertain. The CDR3 has 12 residues. Between the trimmed V and J ends, which lost 5 bases and 1 base, there was a span of 5 bases. Per the germline V gene, CDR1 is LNHNV and CDR2 is YYDKDF (reference sequence). The CDR3 here is CATSGPQETQYF. In DNA, the CDR3 is TGTGCCACCAGCGGCCCCCAAGAGACCCAGTACTTC.

The chain's CDR3 is CASSYGLPYEQYF. The CDR3 coding sequence is TGTGCCAGCAGTTACGGACTCCCCTACGAGCAGTACTTC. This chain links TRBV6-5 with TRBJ2-7, with a tentative D call TRBD2 (5 bases). This CDR3 contains 13 residues. Between the trimmed V and J ends, which lost 2 bases and 2 bases, there was a span of 7 bases. Germline assignment: CDR1 MNHEY and CDR2 SVGAGI.

In nucleotides, the CDR3 is TGTGCCAGCATCTCGGACAGTAATAATTCACCCCTCCACTTT. It specifies CASISDSNNSPLHF. The rearrangement links TRBV2 to TRBJ1-6; tentatively, D is TRBD1 (6 bases). Trimming stripped 7 bases from V and 5 bases from J, with 12 bases between. CDR1 is SNHLY and CDR2 is FYNNEI in the germline V gene. The length of the CDR3 is 14 residues.

V usage is TRBV6-1 and J usage is TRBJ1-4; TRBD1 matches at 9 bases. V shed 6 bases, J shed 7 bases, and the junction held 9 bases outside the gene matches. Germline V gives CDR1 MNHNS, CDR2 SASEGT. The CDR3 covers 15 residues. This CDR3 is CASRVDRGDGEKLFF. In DNA, the CDR3 is TGTGCCAGCAGGGTTGACAGGGGGGATGGTGAAAAACTGTTTTTT.

The V gene is TRBV7-2, the J gene TRBJ2-1; D is ambiguous. The germline gives CDR1 SGHTA, CDR2 FQGNSA. The CDR3 consists of 14 residues. Trimming stripped 4 bases from V and 4 bases from J, with 11 bases between. This CDR3 is CASSWLGPYNEQFF. Written as DNA, the CDR3 is TGTGCCAGCAGCTGGCTGGGCCCGTACAATGAGCAGTTCTTC.

The gene calls are TRBV30 and TRBJ1-2; D remains unclear. The CDR3 contains 12 residues. Germline CDR1 and CDR2: GTSNPN and SVGIG (reference sequence). The V gene lost 3 bases and the J gene lost 8 bases, with 13 bases spanning the gap. The CDR3 reads CAWRVSKTGYTF. Written as DNA, the CDR3 is TGTGCCTGGAGAGTTAGCAAAACAGGCTACACCTTC.

This clone was seen only once. The genes are TRBV6-1 and TRBJ1-5; no firm D call. The germline V gene encodes CDR1 MNHNS and CDR2 SASEGT. The germline V and J ends were trimmed by 6 bases and 7 bases, with 16 bases remaining between them. The CDR3 is made up of 14 amino acids. The CDR3 bases are TGTGCCAGCAGCTTGGCAGGAGGGAAGCAGCCCCAGCATTTT. Translation gives CASSLAGGKQPQHF.

The chain is built from TRBV5-4 and TRBJ1-2, with TRBD1 matching over 7 bases. J gave up 8 bases and V 4 bases, and 8 bases lay outside the gene matches. Germline-derived CDR1 and CDR2 are SGHNT and YYREEE (reference sequence). The CDR3 runs to 13 residues. The CDR3 sequence: CASSPGQIEGYTF. Here the CDR3 DNA reads TGTGCCAGCAGCCCGGGACAGATCGAAGGCTACACCTTC. Using reference TRBV5-4 and TRBJ1-2 for the parts outside the CDR3, the full variable domain is ETGVTQSPTHLIKTRGQQVTLRCSSQSGHNTVSWYQQALGQGPQFIFQYYREEENGRGNFPPRFSGLQFPNYSSELNVNALELDDSALYLCASSPGQIEGYTFGSGTRLTVV.

This chain connects TRBV19 to TRBJ2-7, with TRBD2 identical over 9 bases. This CDR3 spans 16 amino acids. Trimming took 3 bases from V and 3 from J; bases not matched to a gene: 9. CDR1 is LNHDA, CDR2 SQIVND, per germline (reference sequence). For the CDR3, the DNA is TGTGCCAGTAGTATCTCCTTAGCGGGGGCCTACTACGAGCAGTACTTC. Its translation is CASSISLAGAYYEQYF. Full variable domain (remainder filled in from reference TRBV19 and TRBJ2-7): DGGITQSPKYLFRKEGQNVTLSCEQNLNHDAMYWYRQDPGQGLRLIYYSQIVNDFQKGDIAEGYSVSREKKESFPLTVTSAQKNPTAFYLCASSISLAGAYYEQYFGPGTRLTVT.

The V and J genes are TRBV6-1 and TRBJ1-1, with TRBD1 matching 7 bases. The germline V gene has CDR1 MNHNS and CDR2 SASEGT. CDR3 length equals 13 residues. V dropped 6 bases and J dropped 4; count of bases not matched to a gene: 5. The CDR3 protein is CASRGAGGTEAFF. The CDR3 DNA reads TGTGCCAGCAGGGGGGCAGGGGGCACTGAAGCTTTCTTT.

The chain links TRBV11-1 to TRBJ1-6; D uncertain. The germline V and J ends were trimmed by 2 bases and 7 bases, with 12 bases remaining between them. CDR3 length: 15 amino acids. Germline loops: CDR1 SGHAT, CDR2 FQDESV (reference sequence). CDR3 sequence reads: CASSLPPGLNSPLHF. CDR3 DNA: TGTGCCAGCAGCTTACCTCCGGGTCTAAATTCACCCCTCCACTTT.

V gene TRBV4-1 combines with J gene TRBJ2-7, with 11 bases aligning to TRBD2. The CDR3 contains 15 residues. V dropped 4 bases and J dropped 3; count of bases not matched to a gene: 5. Germline V gene data show CDR1 as MGHRA and CDR2 as YSYEKL. As DNA, the CDR3 is TGCGCCAGCAGCCCTCTCCTAGCGGGGGGCTACGAGCAGTACTTC. It is translated as CASSPLLAGGYEQYF.

The chain uses TRBV11-2 and TRBJ1-3; TRBD1 aligns across 7 bases. The CDR3 loop spans 17 amino acids. Looked up from germline, CDR1 is SGHAT and CDR2 is FQNNGV. After removal of 6 bases from V and 2 bases from J, the junction contained 13 bases not matched to a gene. The CDR3 DNA reads as TGTGCCAGCAGTTCCGCTCACAGGGGCTTAGCTGGAAACACCATATATTTT. Protein sequence: CASSSAHRGLAGNTIYF.

The chain is built from TRBV5-1 and TRBJ2-3; TRBD2 matches at 11 bases. V lost 3 bases and J lost 2; bases outside the gene matches: 5. The CDR3 is made up of 16 amino acids. The germline gives CDR1 SGHRS, CDR2 YFSETQ. CDR3 protein: CASSYRLAGNTDTQYF. CDR3 in DNA: TGCGCCAGCAGCTACCGACTAGCGGGGAACACAGATACGCAGTATTTT.

V gene TRBV4-3 combines with J gene TRBJ1-4; D gene ambiguous. Between the trimmed V and J ends, which lost 4 bases and 0 bases, there was a span of 12 bases. Germline CDR1 reads LGHNA; CDR2 reads YSLEER. This CDR3 is built from 16 residues. As DNA, the CDR3 is TGCGCCAGCAGCCGGGGTTTCGGGGCAACTAATGAAAAACTGTTTTTT. Translation gives CASSRGFGATNEKLFF.